The 4 T cell receptor beta chains in this list originate from one sample, sequenced in a study of CD8+ T cells in alopecia areata (dated by TCRdb to 2016 to 2019). Library preparation was by the immunoSEQ multiplex PCR assay. For TCR sequencing, RNA was extracted from every sample and reverse transcribed into cDNA to serve as template. In its TCRdb copy, this immuneACCESS table keeps in-frame sequences only and misses some clones. Where compared with another copy, unresolved V genes explain less than half of these, and the others have no known cause. Counted in this sample were around 100,000 clones; 55% to 70% of them appeared once. The ten biggest clones cover approximately 16% of the sample. What this sample's treatment or condition label stands for: oral pan-JAK inhibitor, 5-10 mg twice daily. Sequenced here: CD8+ T cells sorted from blood, sampled at approximately week 61, from a patient treated with tofacitinib. The receptors stem from a human donor with alopecia areata.

The chain is built from TRBV27 and TRBJ2-7; 10 bases align to TRBD2. After removal of 6 bases from V and 4 bases from J, the junction contained 6 bases not matched to a gene. The germline V gene has CDR1 MNHEY and CDR2 SMNVEV (reference sequence). The CDR3 is made up of 14 amino acids. In DNA form, the CDR3 reads TGTGCCAGCAGCCCTAGCGGGGGAGCTTACGAGCAGTACTTC. This codes for CASSPSGGAYEQYF.

The sample holds a few counts of this clone. The rearrangement uses TRBV12-5 and TRBJ2-4; D is undetermined. Germline V gene sequence: CDR1 LGHNT, CDR2 FRNRAP. This CDR3 comprises 17 residues. V shed 0 bases and J shed 0 bases, with 12 bases lying between them. The DNA for the CDR3 is TGTGCTAGTGGTTTGGTCGTAATAGGTGTAGCCAAAAACATTCAGTACTTC. Its translation: CASGLVVIGVAKNIQYF. Together with reference TRBV12-5 and TRBJ2-4, the CDR3 gives the full variable domain: DARVTQTPRHKVTEMGQEVTMRCQPILGHNTVFWYRQTMMQGLELLAYFRNRAPLDDSGMPKDRFSAEMPDATLATLKIQPSEPRDSAVYFCASGLVVIGVAKNIQYFGAGTRLSVL.

The rearrangement joins TRBV27 to TRBJ2-1; D gene unclear. Germline V gene data show CDR1 as MNHEY and CDR2 as SMNVEV (reference sequence). Trimming removed 3 bases at V and 8 bases at J, with 11 bases between. The CDR3 runs to 13 residues. DNA of the CDR3: TGTGCCAGCAGTTTGGTCAACAATGATGAGCAGTTCTTC. Residues: CASSLVNNDEQFF.

J is TRBJ1-1 and V is TRBV30; D not resolved. This CDR3 is 13 amino acids long. Trimming took 1 base from V and 3 from J, leaving 9 bases between them. Germline CDR1 reads GTSNPN; CDR2 reads SVGIG (reference sequence). CDR3 loop: CAWSGDADTEAFF. In DNA form, the CDR3 reads TGTGCCTGGAGTGGGGATGCGGACACTGAAGCTTTCTTT.